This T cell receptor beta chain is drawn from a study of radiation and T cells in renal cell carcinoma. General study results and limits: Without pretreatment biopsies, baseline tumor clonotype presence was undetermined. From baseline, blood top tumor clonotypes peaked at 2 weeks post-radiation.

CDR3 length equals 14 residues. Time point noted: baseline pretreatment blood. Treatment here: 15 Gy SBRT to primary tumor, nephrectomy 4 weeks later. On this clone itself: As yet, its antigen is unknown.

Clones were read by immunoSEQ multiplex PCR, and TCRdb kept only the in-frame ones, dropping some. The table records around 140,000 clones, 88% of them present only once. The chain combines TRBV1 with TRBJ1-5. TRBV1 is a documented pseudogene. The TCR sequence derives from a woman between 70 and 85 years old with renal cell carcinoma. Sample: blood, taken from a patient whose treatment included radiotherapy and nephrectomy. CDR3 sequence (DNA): TGCACCAGCAGCCAATTAGATCGGATCAAGCCCCAGCATTTT. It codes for CTSSQLDRIKPQHF.